The 19 T cell receptor beta chains below come from one sample, sequenced in a study of T cells expressing NK-cell markers (dated by TCRdb to between 2020 and 2021). The receptor library was made with 5' RACE. Instrument used: Illumina HiSeq 2000. Following reprocessing of the reads by TCRdb, the data hold one row per CDR3 protein sequence and no DNA is available. The table kept for this sample lists 130,000 to 150,000 distinct CDR3 sequences. The top ten constitute 12% of the sample. Sequenced sample: blood T cells: a sorted CD56 or NKG2C T cell subset, CD4+ or CD8+ T cells, or bulk PBMC T cells (not recorded which). The receptors derive from a man between 18 and 35 years old in good health. Donor details come from another sample of the same person, matched by shared clones.

The V call is TRBV6-2 or TRBV6-3, the J call TRBJ2-7. Germline CDR1 reads MNHEY; CDR2 reads SVGEGT. The CDR3 runs 12 residues. CDR3 in amino acids: CASRDVSYEQYF.

The rearrangement links TRBV30 to TRBJ2-3; there is no DNA to check the TCRdb D call of TRBD1. CDR1 GTSNPN and CDR2 SVGIG come from the germline V gene (reference sequence). CDR3 length: 15 amino acids. CDR3 sequence: CAGTGTGGFEDTQYF.

This rearrangement joins TRBV25-1 to TRBJ2-5. From germline, CDR1 is MGHDK and CDR2 SYGVNS. The CDR3 has 13 residues. This chain's CDR3 is CASSDAVQETQYF.

The chain joins TRBV28 to TRBJ1-5. Germline CDR1 and CDR2: MDHEN and SYDVKM. The length of the CDR3 is 12 residues. The CDR3 sequence is CASSNSNQPQHF.

The CDR3 spells CASSLDRSNQPQHF. The chain has TRBV5-7 and TRBJ1-5. TRBV5-7 falls under the ORF class, with uncertain function. The CDR3 length is 14 residues.

The chain combines TRBV7-9 with TRBJ2-7; TCRdb's D call of TRBD2 is untestable without DNA. The V gene's germline CDR1 is SEHNR and CDR2 FQNEAQ (reference sequence). The CDR3 runs to 16 residues. CDR3 amino acids: CASSLPAAEHPYEQYF.

This chain links TRBV14 with TRBJ2-3; TCRdb picks TRBD2, but there is no DNA to check that call. The germline V gene has CDR1 SGHDN and CDR2 FVKESK. This CDR3 is built from 15 residues. The CDR3 region is CASSQDGGRLDTQYF.

J is TRBJ2-1 and V is TRBV15; the D call of TRBD2 rests on TCRdb alone, since no DNA is present to check it. The length of the CDR3 is 18 residues. Germline V gene data show CDR1 as LNHNV and CDR2 as YYDKDF (reference sequence). The CDR3 protein is CATSRESGPSPLVNEQFF.

The rearrangement joins TRBV28 to TRBJ2-5; TCRdb indicates TRBD2, and absent DNA this call remains unverified. The germline CDR1 and CDR2 sequences are MDHEN and SYDVKM. This CDR3 has 15 residues. This CDR3 is CASSPRANPLETQYF.

The V call is TRBV4-1, the J call TRBJ2-1; checking the TCRdb D call of TRBD1 is not possible without DNA. The CDR3 runs 14 residues. CDR1 MGHRA and CDR2 YSYEKL come from the germline V gene. The CDR3 protein is CASSQSGVYNEQFF.

The rearrangement uses TRBV5-1 and TRBJ2-7; the TCRdb call, TRBD1, lacks DNA for checking. CDR1 is SGHRS, CDR2 YFSETQ, per germline. The CDR3 loop spans 15 amino acids. The CDR3 here is CASSLAGTNSYEQYF.

This chain uses TRBV12-2 with TRBJ2-1; TCRdb lists TRBD1, though no DNA is available to test this call. TRBV12-2 is a listed pseudogene. The CDR3 runs 18 residues. This CDR3 reads CASRYDRVWVGNYNEQFF.

The CDR3 loop is CASSLLQGIHTEAFF. This chain joins TRBV4-1 and TRBJ1-1; there is no DNA to check the TCRdb D call of TRBD1. Per germline, CDR1 MGHRA and CDR2 YSYEKL. This CDR3 is 15 amino acids long.

V and J are TRBV6-2 or TRBV6-3 and TRBJ1-1; TCRdb designates TRBD1, a call that cannot be tested without DNA. This CDR3 is built from 14 residues. Looked up from germline, CDR1 is MNHEY and CDR2 is SVGEGT. The CDR3 protein is CASSYTDRSNEAFF.

The chain uses TRBV7-6 and TRBJ2-1; TCRdb outputs TRBD2, but without DNA this stays unchecked. This CDR3 has 16 amino acids. CDR1 is SGHVS and CDR2 is FNYEAQ in the germline V gene. CDR3 sequence: CASSTRAGGPGNEQFF.

This chain uses TRBV5-6 with TRBJ2-5. This CDR3 is 14 amino acids long. Germline-derived CDR1 and CDR2 are SGHDT and YYEEEE. The CDR3 loop is CASSLVASEETQYF.

J is TRBJ2-1 and V is TRBV9; TCRdb's D call, TRBD2, is unchecked because there is no DNA. In germline, CDR1 is SGDLS, CDR2 YYNGEE. The length of the CDR3 is 15 residues. The chain's CDR3 is CASSDTGTSPVEQFF.

CDR3 loop: CASSLDQPGLAGSEQFF. The rearrangement links TRBV7-6 to TRBJ2-1; TCRdb designates TRBD2, a call that cannot be tested without DNA. This CDR3 contains 17 residues. CDR1 is SGHVS and CDR2 is FNYEAQ in the germline V gene.

The V gene is TRBV25-1, the J gene TRBJ2-1; the TRBD2 assignment by TCRdb is unverifiable without DNA. Germline V lookup: CDR1 MGHDK, CDR2 SYGVNS. The CDR3 has 14 residues. The chain's CDR3 is CASSLAAPYNEQFF.